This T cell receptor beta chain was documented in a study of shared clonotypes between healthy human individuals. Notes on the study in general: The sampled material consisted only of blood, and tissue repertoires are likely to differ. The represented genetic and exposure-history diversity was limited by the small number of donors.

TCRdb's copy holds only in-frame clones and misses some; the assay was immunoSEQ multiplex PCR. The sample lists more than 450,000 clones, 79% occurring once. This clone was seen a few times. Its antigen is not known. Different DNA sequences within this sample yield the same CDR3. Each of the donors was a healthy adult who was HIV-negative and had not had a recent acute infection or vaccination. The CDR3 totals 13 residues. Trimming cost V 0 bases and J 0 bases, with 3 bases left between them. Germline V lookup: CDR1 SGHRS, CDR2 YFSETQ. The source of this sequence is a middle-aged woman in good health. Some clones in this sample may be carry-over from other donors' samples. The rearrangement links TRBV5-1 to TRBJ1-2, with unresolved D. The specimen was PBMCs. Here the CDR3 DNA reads TGCGCCAGCAGCTTGGCGGCTAACTATGGCTACACCTTC. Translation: CASSLAANYGYTF.